This paragraph reports one TCR beta chain. Its antigen remains unidentified. Through a sample-barcoded 5' primer and a J-beta primer mix, a second PCR was run for roughly 7 to 12 cycles. TCRdb re-analysed the 5' RACE reads in MiXCR, keeping a single row per CDR3 protein. The sample has approximately 2,000,000 distinct CDR3 sequences; 39% are singletons. The data belong to a study of blood T cells in healthy people across ages. Peripheral blood, 9.5 to 10 milliliters per donor, was collected. Study-level points and caveats: The study lacked donor CMV status, which possibly confounded expanded clonotype changes.

The CDR3 totals 16 residues. Germline lookup yields CDR1 SGDLS and CDR2 YYNGEE. Trimming removed 1 base from V and 3 bases from J, with 13 bases in between. This TCR came from a human donor in good health. Input material: blood. The chain employs TRBV9 and TRBJ2-2; possible D gene TRBD2, 5 bases. The CDR3 reads CASSVTGIPHTGELFF. The CDR3 DNA sequence: TGTGCCAGCAGCGTAACCGGGATCCCACACACCGGGGAGCTGTTTTTT. The variable domain in full, completed from reference TRBV9 and TRBJ2-2, reads DSGVTQTPKHLITATGQRVTLRCSPRSGDLSVYWYQQSLDQGLQFLIQYYNGEERAKGNILERFSAQQFPDLHSELNLSSLELGDSALYFCASSVTGIPHTGELFFGEGSRLTVL.